The 10 T cell receptor beta chains reported below all come from one sample, sequenced in a study of CD8 T cells in Susac syndrome. Random hexamers were used to reverse transcribe an amount of roughly 0.45 to 1 ug RNA. Each CDR3 protein gets one entry after TCRdb re-called the immunoSEQ multiplex PCR reads with MiXCR. The table has some 180,000 distinct CDR3 sequences, around 96% seen once. Specimen: CD4+ T cells from PBMCs. Source of these receptors: a human donor in good health.

J is TRBJ2-7 and V is TRBV27; D gene ambiguous. The CDR3 spans 16 residues. The V and J ends lost 2 bases and 0 bases respectively, with 14 bases between them. In germline, CDR1 is MNHEY, CDR2 SMNVEV (reference sequence). CDR3: CASSLGPLGSSYEQYF. The CDR3 DNA is TGTGCCAGCAGTTTAGGACCACTGGGCAGCTCCTACGAGCAGTACTTC.

The chain combines TRBV12-3 or TRBV12-4 with TRBJ1-5; D not certain. The CDR3 consists of 13 residues. V lost 6 bases and J lost 6, with 12 bases in between. The CDR3 DNA is TGTGCCAGCAGGCCCGAGGGAGGTCAGCCCCAGCATTTT. Translated: CASRPEGGQPQHF.

This clonotype was observed a single time. This chain connects TRBV30 to TRBJ2-7; 9 bases match TRBD1. The CDR3 covers 13 residues. Germline V gene sequence: CDR1 GTSNPN, CDR2 SVGIG (reference sequence). V lost 7 bases to trimming and J lost 5 bases; unmatched junction nucleotides: 9. The chain's CDR3 is CALSGQGFDEQYF. CDR3 DNA sequence: TGTGCCTTATCGGGACAGGGCTTCGACGAGCAGTACTTC. The variable domain in full, with the rest retrieved from reference TRBV30 and TRBJ2-7, is SQTIHQWPATLVQPVGSPLSLECTVEGTSNPNLYWYRQAAGRGLQLLFYSVGIGQISSEVPQNLSASRPQDRQFILSSKKLLLSDSGFYLCALSGQGFDEQYFGPGTRLTVT.

J is TRBJ2-1 and V is TRBV28; TRBD1 aligns across 11 bases. V lost 10 bases and J lost 2; bases outside the gene matches: 4. This CDR3 contains 14 residues. Germline-derived CDR1 and CDR2 are MDHEN and SYDVKM. The CDR3 coding sequence is TGTGCCACCAGGGACAGGGGGACCTACAATGAGCAGTTCTTC. It encodes CATRDRGTYNEQFF.

This chain connects TRBV30 to TRBJ1-5, with a possible D match to TRBD1 (5 bases). Germline CDR1 and CDR2: GTSNPN and SVGIG (reference sequence). With 1 base removed from V and 5 bases from J, the gap between germline ends came to 12 bases. The CDR3 spans 14 residues. CDR3 nucleotides: TGTGCCTGGAGTGGCGGGCTAGGGGATCAGCCCCAGCATTTT. This gives the protein CAWSGGLGDQPQHF.

V gene TRBV29-1 combines with J gene TRBJ2-7; no clear D. Germline loops: CDR1 SQVTM, CDR2 ANQGSEA. Deletions cut 2 bases from V and 5 bases from J, with 10 bases between. The CDR3 extends over 12 amino acids. For the CDR3, the DNA is TGCAGCGTTGAATCCTCTCTAAACGAGCAGTACTTC. Protein product: CSVESSLNEQYF.

This chain uses TRBV28 with TRBJ2-7; TRBD1 is a possible D gene (5 bases). V was shortened by 3 bases and J by 0 bases, with 24 bases between the two germline ends. The V gene's germline CDR1 is MDHEN and CDR2 SYDVKM. The CDR3 spans 19 residues. In DNA, the CDR3 is TGTGCCAGCAGTTTGAGAAATCAGCTTTTTCACAGGATCTCCTACGAGCAGTACTTC. Residues: CASSLRNQLFHRISYEQYF.

The chain combines TRBV4-1 with TRBJ2-1; D is perhaps TRBD2 (6 bases). The V end lost 9 bases, the J end lost 8 bases, and 29 bases lay between the germline ends. The CDR3 has 17 residues. Germline V gene sequence: CDR1 MGHRA, CDR2 YSYEKL. CDR3 sequence: CARPGRGGAEQGDEQFF. The CDR3 bases are TGCGCCAGGCCTGGGCGGGGCGGGGCAGAACAAGGCGATGAGCAGTTCTTC.

J is TRBJ2-1 and V is TRBV7-9, with D unresolved. Trimming pared 1 base from V and 5 bases from J, leaving 9 bases between. Germline V CDR1 and CDR2: SEHNR, FQNEAQ (reference sequence). The CDR3 spans 14 residues. The CDR3 region is CASSLVVGNNEQFF. Written as DNA, the CDR3 is TGTGCCAGCAGCTTAGTGGTCGGTAACAATGAGCAGTTCTTC.

CDR3 loop: CSVPAVGNEKLFF. Here the CDR3 DNA reads TGCAGCGTTCCGGCGGTTGGTAATGAAAAACTGTTTTTT. This chain connects TRBV29-1 to TRBJ1-4; no clear D. Germline V lookup: CDR1 SQVTM, CDR2 ANQGSEA. Between the trimmed V and J ends, which lost 5 bases and 4 bases, there was a span of 11 bases. This CDR3 is built from 13 residues.